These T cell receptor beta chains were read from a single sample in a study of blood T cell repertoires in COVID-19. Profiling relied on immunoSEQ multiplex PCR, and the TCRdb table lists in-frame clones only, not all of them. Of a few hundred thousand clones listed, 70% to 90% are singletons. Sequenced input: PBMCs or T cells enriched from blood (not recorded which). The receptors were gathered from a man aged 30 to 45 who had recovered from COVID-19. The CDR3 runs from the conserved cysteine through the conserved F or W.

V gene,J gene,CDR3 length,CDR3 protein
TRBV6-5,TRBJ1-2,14,CASTQTLISVGYTF
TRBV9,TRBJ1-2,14,CASSPEFHLYGYTF
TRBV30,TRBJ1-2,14,CAWTVPLFSHGYTF
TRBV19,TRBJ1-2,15,CASSITPGGVYGYTF
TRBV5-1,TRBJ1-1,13,CASSISGDTEAFF
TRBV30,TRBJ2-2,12,CARRLGRGELFF
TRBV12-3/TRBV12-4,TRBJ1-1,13,CASRSLWNTEAFF
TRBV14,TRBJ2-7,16,CASSQDITPGRGEQYF
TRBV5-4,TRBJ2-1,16,CASSLPGTRSNNEQFF
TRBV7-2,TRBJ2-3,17,CASSLGATSAPTDTQYF
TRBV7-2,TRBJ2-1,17,CASSLAVPAGGYNEQFF
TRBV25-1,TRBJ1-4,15,CASSEYRGLGEKLFF
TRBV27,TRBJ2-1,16,CASSPSTGVVYNEQFF
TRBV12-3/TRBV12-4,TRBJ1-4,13,CASSPRTGEKLFF
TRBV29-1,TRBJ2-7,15,CSVEDTEQGYYEQYF
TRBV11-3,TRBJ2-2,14,CASSWGQGAGELFF
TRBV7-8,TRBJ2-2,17,CASSLGPQGGDTGELFF
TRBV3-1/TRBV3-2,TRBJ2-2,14,CASSPQVNTGELFF
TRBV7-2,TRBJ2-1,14,CASSLVRGRDEQFF
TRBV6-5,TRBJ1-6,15,CASSRISSYNSPLHF
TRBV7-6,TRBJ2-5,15,CASSPDRGRGETQYF
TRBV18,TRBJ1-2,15,CASSRGTDFSYGYTF
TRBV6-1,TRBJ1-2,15,CASSEASAGIGGDTF
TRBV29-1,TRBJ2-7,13,CSVVAGFNYEQYF
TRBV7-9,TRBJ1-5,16,CASSLGDTRGNQPQHF
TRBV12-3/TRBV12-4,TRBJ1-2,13,CASRRQGNYGYTF
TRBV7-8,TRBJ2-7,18,CASSLGFPRTGGSYEQYF
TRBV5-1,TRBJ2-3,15,CASSLVAGHEDTQYF
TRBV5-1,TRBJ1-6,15,CASSGGQGANSPLHF
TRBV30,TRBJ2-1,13,CAWTEDSYNEQFF
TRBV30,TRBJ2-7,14,CAWSGGPSSYEQYF